The rows below give T cell receptor beta chains drawn from one sample of a study of cytomegalovirus exposure and HLA in healthy donors. Produced via immunoSEQ multiplex PCR; TCRdb's table is partial and in-frame only. The data contain almost 80,000 clones, 65% to 70% of them singletons. Sequences were obtained from PBMCs. These receptors all stem from a woman aged 45 to 65 in good health and CMV-seropositive. Each CDR3 is given with its conserved first and last residue. A D gene is named only where the DNA matches it firmly. The size field is filled for only some rows; it gives once, few, many or a size class.

>-|-|TRBJ1-6|TRBV6-6
CASSPRGADSPLHF
TGTGCCAGCAGTCCTCGGGGGGCGGATTCACCCCTCCACTTT
>-|TRBD2|TRBJ2-5|TRBV5-4
CASSLGLAGGFQETQYF
TGTGCCAGCAGCTTGGGACTAGCGGGGGGATTCCAAGAGACCCAGTACTTC
>-|-|TRBJ1-4|TRBV15
CATSVGSFEKLFF
TGTGCCACCAGCGTGGGGAGTTTTGAAAAACTGTTTTTT
>-|-|TRBJ1-5|TRBV7-9
CASSPGLQPQHF
TGTGCCAGCAGCCCGGGGTTACAGCCCCAGCATTTT
>-|-|TRBJ1-1|TRBV28
CASSPPGAGDTEAFF
TGTGCCAGCAGTCCCCCGGGAGCCGGGGACACTGAAGCTTTCTTT
>once|-|TRBJ2-7|TRBV7-3
CASSLGGDGNEQYF
TGTGCCAGCAGCTTAGGAGGGGACGGGAACGAGCAGTACTTC
>few|-|TRBJ1-4|TRBV2
CASSRAFNEKLFF
TGTGCCAGCAGCAGGGCCTTTAATGAAAAACTGTTTTTT
>-|-|TRBJ2-1|TRBV5-1
CASSLEGNAGNEQFF
TGCGCCAGCAGCTTGGAAGGGAATGCGGGCAATGAGCAGTTCTTC
>-|TRBD2|TRBJ2-1|TRBV5-1
CASSLMTSGGNEQFF
TGCGCCAGCAGCTTAATGACTAGCGGGGGTAATGAGCAGTTCTTC
>-|TRBD1|TRBJ1-4|TRBV9
CASSVAPQGQKGLFF
TGTGCCAGCAGCGTAGCTCCGCAGGGACAGAAGGGACTGTTTTTT
>few|-|TRBJ1-6|TRBV7-8
CASSLASTVFSYNSPLHF
TGTGCCAGCAGCTTAGCCTCCACGGTTTTCTCCTATAATTCACCCCTCCACTTT